A single sample is the source of the 17 T cell receptor beta chains below, sequenced in a study of CD8+CD57+ T cells in acquired aplastic anemia. Investigators profiled TCR beta VDJ and CDR3 from genomic DNA template. TCRdb processed the reads anew with MiXCR; each CDR3 protein has one entry. The sample contains roughly 180,000 distinct CDR3 sequences, around half of which appear only once. The source material was sorted CD4+, CD8+, or CD8+CD57+ T cells (not recorded which) from PBMCs. The receptor set was obtained from a human donor in good health.

Remarks on this clonotype: The junction and the germline gene differ at one end; a read error may be behind it. The chain recombines TRBV6-5 with TRBJ1-5; a weak D match, TRBD1 (5 bases). This CDR3 contains 14 residues. CDR1 is MNHEY, CDR2 SVGAGI, per germline. CDR3 region: CSSSYGGDGQPQHF. In DNA, the CDR3 is TGCTCCAGCAGTTACGGGGGGGATGGTCAGCCCCAGCATTTT.

This clonotype was detected a few times. V is TRBV7-2 and J is TRBJ2-7, with 7 bases fitting TRBD1. This CDR3 has 14 amino acids. CDR1 and CDR2 from the germline V gene are SGHTA and FQGNSA. V lost 5 bases and J lost 2; bases outside the gene matches: 6. For the CDR3, the DNA is TGTGCCAGCAGCCCCTGGGACAGTACCTACGAGCAGTACTTC. Protein product: CASSPWDSTYEQYF. Combining the CDR3 with reference TRBV7-2 and TRBJ2-7 gives the whole variable domain GAGVSQSPSNKVTEKGKDVELRCDPISGHTALYWYRQSLGQGLEFLIYFQGNSAPDKSGLPSDRFSAERTGGSVSTLTIQRTQQEDSAVYLCASSPWDSTYEQYFGPGTRLTVT.

About this clonotype: Possible read error: a much larger clone is one base away. The chain carries TRBV11-2 and TRBJ1-1; unclear D gene. Germline CDR1 reads SGHAT; CDR2 reads FQNNGV. The CDR3 contains 14 residues. The DNA of the CDR3 is TGTGCCAGCAGCTTAGATCAGTATTGGACTGTAGCTTTCTTT. It specifies CASSLDQYWTVAFF.

In this sample, this clonotype turned up once. V gene TRBV2 combines with J gene TRBJ1-3; TRBD1 might be the D (5 bases). The V and J ends lost 4 bases and 2 bases respectively, with 9 bases between them. CDR3 length equals 14 residues. Germline-derived CDR1 and CDR2 are SNHLY and FYNNEI. CDR3 DNA: TGTGCCAGCAGTGGACAGATGACTGGAAACACCATATATTTT. Translating gives CASSGQMTGNTIYF.

This chain connects TRBV7-9 to TRBJ2-5; D unresolved. The V end was cut by 7 bases, the J end by 5 bases, with 14 bases between. CDR3 length: 13 residues. CDR1 is SEHNR, CDR2 FQNEAQ, per germline (reference sequence). CDR3 protein: CASTPPGGETQYF. The CDR3 nucleotides are TGTGCCAGCACCCCGCCGGGTGGGGAGACCCAGTACTTC.

This clonotype has more than one count but fewer than ten. CDR3 sequence: CASSLHSLNTEAFF. CDR3 coding DNA: TGCGCCAGCAGCTTGCACAGCTTGAACACTGAAGCTTTCTTT. The chain employs TRBV5-1 and TRBJ1-1; D unresolved. Germline V gene data show CDR1 as SGHRS and CDR2 as YFSETQ. The CDR3 loop spans 14 amino acids. V was pared by 1 base and J by 0 bases, with 7 bases between.

This clonotype has a count of ten or more. The gene calls are TRBV5-4 and TRBJ2-1, with TRBD1 identical over 10 bases. The germline CDR1 and CDR2 sequences are SGHNT and YYREEE (reference sequence). The CDR3 is 16 residues long. After removal of 3 bases from V and 8 bases from J, the junction contained 11 bases not matched to a gene. In DNA, the CDR3 is TGTGCCAGCAGCTGGGGGGGACAGGGGTGGAAGGATGAGCAGTTCTTC. Protein: CASSWGGQGWKDEQFF. Supplemented by reference TRBV5-4 and TRBJ2-1, the full variable domain reads ETGVTQSPTHLIKTRGQQVTLRCSSQSGHNTVSWYQQALGQGPQFIFQYYREEENGRGNFPPRFSGLQFPNYSSELNVNALELDDSALYLCASSWGGQGWKDEQFFGPGTRLTVL.

Many counts were recorded for this clonotype. The chain joins TRBV6-5 to TRBJ2-7; TRBD1 might be the D (6 bases). The germline V gene has CDR1 MNHEY and CDR2 SVGAGI. The CDR3 runs to 14 residues. The V and J ends lost 3 bases and 6 bases respectively, with 15 bases between them. This CDR3 is CASSYGSGHFEQYF. The CDR3, as DNA: TGTGCCAGCAGTTATGGGTCGGGACATTTCGAGCAGTACTTC.

Ten or more counts support this clonotype. The CDR3 DNA is TGTGCCAGCAGTCAAATAGCGGGAGGGAAGGCAGATACGCAGTATTTT. Its protein product is CASSQIAGGKADTQYF. J is TRBJ2-3 and V is TRBV12-3 or TRBV12-4; 11 bases match TRBD2. CDR3 size: 16 residues. With 5 bases clipped from V and 4 bases from J, the junction kept 8 bases outside the gene matches.

The V gene is TRBV19, the J gene TRBJ2-1; D may be TRBD1 or TRBD2 (6 bases each). The CDR3 consists of 15 residues. Germline-derived CDR1 and CDR2 are LNHDA and SQIVND (reference sequence). The V end lost 8 bases, the J end lost 3 bases, and 17 bases lay between the germline ends. The CDR3 nucleotides are TGTGCCAGTCGAAGGGGAGGACAGCTCTACAATGAGCAGTTCTTC. This encodes CASRRGGQLYNEQFF. Full variable domain (remainder filled in from reference TRBV19 and TRBJ2-1): DGGITQSPKYLFRKEGQNVTLSCEQNLNHDAMYWYRQDPGQGLRLIYYSQIVNDFQKGDIAEGYSVSREKKESFPLTVTSAQKNPTAFYLCASRRGGQLYNEQFFGPGTRLTVL.

The genes are TRBV20-1 and TRBJ2-1, with TRBD2 as a possible D gene (7 bases). The V end lost 4 bases, the J end lost 6 bases, and 13 bases lay between the germline ends. Germline V gene lookup returns CDR1 DFQATT and CDR2 SNEGSKA (reference sequence). The length of the CDR3 is 13 residues. The CDR3 nucleotides are TGCAGTGCTATAGGGGGGGAAGTCAATGAGCAGTTCTTC. Its translation: CSAIGGEVNEQFF.

This clonotype was counted only a few times. CDR3 protein: CASSLDRNNQPQHF. CDR3 DNA sequence: TGTGCCAGCAGCTTAGACAGGAACAATCAGCCCCAGCATTTT. This chain connects TRBV7-9 to TRBJ1-5, with D tentatively TRBD1 (5 bases). Trimming removed 1 base at V and 3 bases at J, with 7 bases between. Per the germline V gene, CDR1 is SEHNR and CDR2 is FQNEAQ (reference sequence). The CDR3 runs 14 residues.

This chain uses TRBV7-2 with TRBJ1-2; 9 bases match TRBD1. This CDR3 region has 13 residues. CDR1 is SGHTA, CDR2 FQGNSA, per germline. J gave up 8 bases and V 5 bases, and 6 bases lay outside the gene matches. Here the CDR3 DNA reads TGTGCCAGCAGCCGTACAGGGGGCCTCGGCTACACCTTC. The encoded protein is CASSRTGGLGYTF.

This clonotype was recorded a few times. The chain carries TRBV5-4 and TRBJ2-3, with TRBD2 as a possible D gene (6 bases). Germline loops: CDR1 SGHNT, CDR2 YYREEE (reference sequence). The CDR3 length is 15 residues. V was pared by 0 bases and J by 0 bases, with 8 bases between. The CDR3 spells CASSLGGDSTDTQYF. For the CDR3, the DNA is TGTGCCAGCAGCTTGGGCGGGGACAGCACAGATACGCAGTATTTT.

This clonotype was observed a few times. This chain connects TRBV24-1 to TRBJ2-1, with 9 nucleotides matching TRBD2. There are 13 residues in the CDR3. Looked up from germline, CDR1 is KGHDR and CDR2 is SFDVKD. The V segment lost 3 bases and the J segment 8 bases; nucleotides outside the gene matches: 1. CDR3 coding DNA: TGTGCCACCAGTGATATAGCGGGAGATGAGCAGTTCTTC. Its protein is CATSDIAGDEQFF.

This clonotype was observed a few times. V is TRBV5-1 and J is TRBJ2-7, with TRBD1 identical over 8 bases. The CDR3 contains 15 residues. Germline V gives CDR1 SGHRS, CDR2 YFSETQ. Unmatched junction bases numbered 10, after V lost 3 bases and J lost 5 bases. CDR3 residues: CASSSTGQGRHEQYF. In DNA form, the CDR3 reads TGCGCCAGCAGCTCAACAGGACAGGGTCGCCACGAGCAGTACTTC.

This clonotype was recorded at least ten times. V is TRBV9 and J is TRBJ1-1, with D perhaps matching TRBD1 (6 bases). Germline CDR1 and CDR2: SGDLS and YYNGEE. CDR3 length: 15 residues. Trimming took 1 base from V and 1 from J, leaving 11 bases between them. For the CDR3, the DNA is TGTGCCAGCAGCGTAATGGGACATCCGAACACTGAAGCTTTCTTT. This gives the protein CASSVMGHPNTEAFF.